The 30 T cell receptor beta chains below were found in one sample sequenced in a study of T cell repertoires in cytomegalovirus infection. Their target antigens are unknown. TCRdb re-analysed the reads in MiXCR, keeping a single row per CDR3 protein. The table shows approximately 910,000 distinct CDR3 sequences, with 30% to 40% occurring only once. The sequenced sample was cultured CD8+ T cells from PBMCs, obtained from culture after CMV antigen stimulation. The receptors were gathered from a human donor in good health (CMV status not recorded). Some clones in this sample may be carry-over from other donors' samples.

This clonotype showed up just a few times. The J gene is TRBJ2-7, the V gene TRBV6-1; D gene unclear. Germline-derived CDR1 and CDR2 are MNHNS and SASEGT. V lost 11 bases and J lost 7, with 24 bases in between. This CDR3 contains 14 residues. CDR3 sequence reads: CAVPKGFGSPEQYV. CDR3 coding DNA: TGTGCCGTCCCAAAAGGTTTCGGGTCCCCGGAGCAGTACGTC.

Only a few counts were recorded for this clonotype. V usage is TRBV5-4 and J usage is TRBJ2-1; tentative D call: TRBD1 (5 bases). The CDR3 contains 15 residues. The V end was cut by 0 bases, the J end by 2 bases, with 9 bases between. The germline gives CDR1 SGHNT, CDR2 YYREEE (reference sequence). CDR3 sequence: CASSLGPGTYNEQFF. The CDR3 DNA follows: TGTGCCAGCAGCTTGGGGCCAGGGACCTACAATGAGCAGTTCTTC.

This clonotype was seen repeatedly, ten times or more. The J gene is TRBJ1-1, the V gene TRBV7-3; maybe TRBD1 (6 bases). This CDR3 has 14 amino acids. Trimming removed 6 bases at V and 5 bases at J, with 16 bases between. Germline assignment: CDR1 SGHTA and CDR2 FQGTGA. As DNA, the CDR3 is TGTGCCAGCAGTCCAACCAGGGGTAAAACTGAAGCTTTCTTT. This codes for CASSPTRGKTEAFF.

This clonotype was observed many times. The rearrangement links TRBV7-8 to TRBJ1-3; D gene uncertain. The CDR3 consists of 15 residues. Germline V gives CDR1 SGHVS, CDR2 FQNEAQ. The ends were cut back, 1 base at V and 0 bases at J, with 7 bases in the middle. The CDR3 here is CASSLETASGNTIYF. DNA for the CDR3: TGTGCCAGCAGCTTAGAAACAGCCTCTGGAAACACCATATATTTT.

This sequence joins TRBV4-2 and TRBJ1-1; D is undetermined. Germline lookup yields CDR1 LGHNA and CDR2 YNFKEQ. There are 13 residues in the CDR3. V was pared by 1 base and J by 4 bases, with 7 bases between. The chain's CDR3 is CASSQGTATEAFF. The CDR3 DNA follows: TGTGCCAGCAGCCAAGGTACAGCCACTGAAGCTTTCTTT.

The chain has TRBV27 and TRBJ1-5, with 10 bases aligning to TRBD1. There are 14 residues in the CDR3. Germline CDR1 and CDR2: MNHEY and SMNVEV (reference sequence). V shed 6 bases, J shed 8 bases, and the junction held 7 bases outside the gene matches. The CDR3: CASRLGQGVEPQHF. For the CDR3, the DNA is TGTGCCAGCAGATTAGGACAGGGGGTTGAGCCCCAGCATTTT.

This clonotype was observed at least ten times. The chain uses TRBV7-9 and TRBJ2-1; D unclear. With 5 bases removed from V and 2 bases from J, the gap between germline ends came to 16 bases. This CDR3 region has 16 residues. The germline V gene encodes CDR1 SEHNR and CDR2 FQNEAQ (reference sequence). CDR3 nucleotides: TGTGCCAGCAGCACGCGACCGGTGGGGACCTACAATGAGCAGTTCTTC. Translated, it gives CASSTRPVGTYNEQFF.

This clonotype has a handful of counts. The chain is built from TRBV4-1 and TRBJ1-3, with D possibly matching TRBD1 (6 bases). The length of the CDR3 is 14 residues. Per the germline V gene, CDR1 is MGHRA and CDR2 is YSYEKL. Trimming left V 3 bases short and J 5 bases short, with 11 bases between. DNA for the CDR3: TGCGCCAGCAGCCAGACAGGAAAAAGAAACACCATATATTTT. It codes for CASSQTGKRNTIYF.

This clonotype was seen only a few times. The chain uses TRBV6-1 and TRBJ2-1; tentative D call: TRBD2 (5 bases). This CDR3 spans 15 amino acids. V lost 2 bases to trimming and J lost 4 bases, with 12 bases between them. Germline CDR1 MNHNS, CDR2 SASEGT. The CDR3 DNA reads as TGTGCCAGCAGTGAAAGTCTAGCACTATACAATGAGCAGTTCTTC. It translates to CASSESLALYNEQFF.

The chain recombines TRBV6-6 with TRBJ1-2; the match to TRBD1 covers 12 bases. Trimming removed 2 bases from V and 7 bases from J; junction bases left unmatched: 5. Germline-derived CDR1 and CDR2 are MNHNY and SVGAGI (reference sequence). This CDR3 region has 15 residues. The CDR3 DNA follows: TGTGCCAGCAGTTACACGGGACAGGGGGCGGGTGGCTACACCTTC. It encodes CASSYTGQGAGGYTF.

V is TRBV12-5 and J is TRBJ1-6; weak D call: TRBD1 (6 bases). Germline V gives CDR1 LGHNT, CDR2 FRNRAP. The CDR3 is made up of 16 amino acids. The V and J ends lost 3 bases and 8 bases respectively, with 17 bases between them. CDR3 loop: CASGFSGDKEYSPLHF. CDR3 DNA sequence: TGTGCTAGTGGTTTCTCGGGGGACAAAGAGTATTCACCCCTCCACTTT.

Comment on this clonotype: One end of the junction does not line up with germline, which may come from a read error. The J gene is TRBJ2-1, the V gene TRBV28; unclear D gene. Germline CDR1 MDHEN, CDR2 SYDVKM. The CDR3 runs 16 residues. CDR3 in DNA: TGTGCCAACAGTCCCCTGAAGTTGAGCTCCTACAATGAGCAGTTCTTC. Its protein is CANSPLKLSSYNEQFF.

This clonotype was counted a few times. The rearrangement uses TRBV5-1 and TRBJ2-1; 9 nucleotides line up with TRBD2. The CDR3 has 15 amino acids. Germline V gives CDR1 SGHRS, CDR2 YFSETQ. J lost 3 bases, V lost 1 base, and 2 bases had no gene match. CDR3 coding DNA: TGCGCCAGCAGCTTGCCTAGCGGGGACTACAATGAGCAGTTCTTC. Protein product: CASSLPSGDYNEQFF.

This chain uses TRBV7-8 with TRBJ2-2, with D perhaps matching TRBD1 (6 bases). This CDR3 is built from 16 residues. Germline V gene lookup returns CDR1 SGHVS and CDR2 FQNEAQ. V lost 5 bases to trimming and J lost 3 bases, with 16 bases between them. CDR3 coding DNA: TGTGCCAGCAGCGCATGGGGCAGGGGCGACACCGGGGAGCTGTTTTTT. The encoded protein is CASSAWGRGDTGELFF.

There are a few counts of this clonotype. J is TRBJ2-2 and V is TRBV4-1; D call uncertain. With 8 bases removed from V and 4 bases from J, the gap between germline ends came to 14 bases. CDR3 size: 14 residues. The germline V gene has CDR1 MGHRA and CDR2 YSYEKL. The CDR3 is CASGREEFTGELFF. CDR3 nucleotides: TGCGCCAGCGGACGTGAAGAGTTCACCGGGGAGCTGTTTTTT.

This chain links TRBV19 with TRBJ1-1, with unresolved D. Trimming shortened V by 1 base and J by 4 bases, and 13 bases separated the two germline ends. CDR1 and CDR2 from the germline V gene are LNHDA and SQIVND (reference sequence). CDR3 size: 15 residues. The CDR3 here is CASSIVGSGSTEAFF. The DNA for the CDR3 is TGTGCCAGTAGTATAGTGGGCTCTGGCAGCACTGAAGCTTTCTTT.

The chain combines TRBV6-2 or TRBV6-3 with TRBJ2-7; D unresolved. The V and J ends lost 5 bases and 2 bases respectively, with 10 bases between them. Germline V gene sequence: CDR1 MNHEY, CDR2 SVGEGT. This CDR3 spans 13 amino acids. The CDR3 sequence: CASSPRSTYEQYV. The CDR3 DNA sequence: TGTGCCAGCAGTCCCAGGTCCACCTACGAGCAGTACGTC.

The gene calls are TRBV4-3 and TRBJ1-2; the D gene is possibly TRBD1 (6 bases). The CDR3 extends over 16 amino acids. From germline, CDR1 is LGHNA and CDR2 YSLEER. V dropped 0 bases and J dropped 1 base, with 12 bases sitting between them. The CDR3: CASSQDQGMVNYGYTF. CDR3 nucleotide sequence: TGCGCCAGCAGCCAAGATCAGGGGATGGTTAACTATGGCTACACCTTC.

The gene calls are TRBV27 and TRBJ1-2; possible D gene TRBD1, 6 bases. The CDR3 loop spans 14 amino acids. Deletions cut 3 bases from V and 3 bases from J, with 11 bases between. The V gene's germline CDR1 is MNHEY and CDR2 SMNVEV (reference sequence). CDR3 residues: CASSFGGTDYGYTF. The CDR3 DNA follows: TGTGCCAGCAGTTTTGGGGGCACCGACTATGGCTACACCTTC.

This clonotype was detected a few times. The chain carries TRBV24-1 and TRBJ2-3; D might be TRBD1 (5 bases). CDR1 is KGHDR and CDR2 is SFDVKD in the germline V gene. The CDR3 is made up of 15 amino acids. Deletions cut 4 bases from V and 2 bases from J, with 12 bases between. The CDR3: CATSDRTTVTDTQYF. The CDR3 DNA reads TGTGCCACCAGTGACCGGACAACAGTCACAGATACGCAGTATTTT.

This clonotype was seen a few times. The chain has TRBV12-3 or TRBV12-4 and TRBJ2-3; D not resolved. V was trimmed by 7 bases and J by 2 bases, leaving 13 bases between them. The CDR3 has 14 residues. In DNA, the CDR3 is TGTGCCAGCACCACCGGTGGATTCACAGATACGCAGTATTTT. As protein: CASTTGGFTDTQYF.

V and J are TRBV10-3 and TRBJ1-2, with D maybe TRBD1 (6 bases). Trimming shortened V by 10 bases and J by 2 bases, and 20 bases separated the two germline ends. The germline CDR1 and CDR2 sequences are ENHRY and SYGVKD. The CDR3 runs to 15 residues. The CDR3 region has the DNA TGTGCCACCGATACGAATCAGGGGAGCAACTATGGCTACACCTTC. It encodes CATDTNQGSNYGYTF.

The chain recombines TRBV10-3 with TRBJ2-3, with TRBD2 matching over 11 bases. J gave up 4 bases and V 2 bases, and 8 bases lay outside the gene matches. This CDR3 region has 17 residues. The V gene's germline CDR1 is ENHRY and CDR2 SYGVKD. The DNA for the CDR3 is TGTGCCATCAGTGAGGGGGACCTAGCGGGGGGATCAGATACGCAGTATTTT. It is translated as CAISEGDLAGGSDTQYF.

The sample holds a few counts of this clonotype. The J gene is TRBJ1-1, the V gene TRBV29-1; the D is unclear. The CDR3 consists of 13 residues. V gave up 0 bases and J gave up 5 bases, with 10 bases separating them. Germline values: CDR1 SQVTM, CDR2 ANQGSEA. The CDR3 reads CSVEDALETEAFF. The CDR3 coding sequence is TGCAGCGTTGAAGACGCTCTTGAGACTGAAGCTTTCTTT.

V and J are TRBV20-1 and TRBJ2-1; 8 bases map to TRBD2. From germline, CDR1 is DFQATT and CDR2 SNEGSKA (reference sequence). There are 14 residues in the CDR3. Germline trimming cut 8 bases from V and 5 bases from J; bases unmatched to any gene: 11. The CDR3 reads CSPKGGGTNNEQFF. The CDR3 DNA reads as TGCAGTCCTAAAGGCGGGGGGACAAACAATGAGCAGTTCTTC.

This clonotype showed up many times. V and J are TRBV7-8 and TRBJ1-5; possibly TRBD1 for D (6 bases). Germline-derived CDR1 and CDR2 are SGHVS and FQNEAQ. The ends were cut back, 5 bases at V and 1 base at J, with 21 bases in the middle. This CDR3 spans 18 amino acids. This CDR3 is CASSPPRTALRSNQPQHF. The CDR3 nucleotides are TGTGCCAGCAGCCCTCCCAGGACAGCCCTAAGGAGCAATCAGCCCCAGCATTTT.

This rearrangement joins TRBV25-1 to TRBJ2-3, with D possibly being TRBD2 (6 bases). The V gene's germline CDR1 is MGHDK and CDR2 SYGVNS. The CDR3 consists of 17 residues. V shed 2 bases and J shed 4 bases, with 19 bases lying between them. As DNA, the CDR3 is TGTGCCAGCAGTGAAAAACTATGGACGGGACTCGCAGATACGCAGTATTTT. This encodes CASSEKLWTGLADTQYF.

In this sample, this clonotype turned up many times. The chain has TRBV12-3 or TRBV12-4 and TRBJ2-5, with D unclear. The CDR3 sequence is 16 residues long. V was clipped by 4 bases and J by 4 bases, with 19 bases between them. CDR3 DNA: TGTGCCAGCAGTTCCTTGGGTCGGCATAAGTCAGAGACCCAGTACTTC. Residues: CASSSLGRHKSETQYF.

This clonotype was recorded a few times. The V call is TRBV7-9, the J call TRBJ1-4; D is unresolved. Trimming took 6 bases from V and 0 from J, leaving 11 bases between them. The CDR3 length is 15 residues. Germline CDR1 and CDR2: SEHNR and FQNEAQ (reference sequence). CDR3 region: CASRSDGATNEKLFF. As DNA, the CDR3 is TGTGCCAGCAGATCGGACGGGGCAACTAATGAAAAACTGTTTTTT.

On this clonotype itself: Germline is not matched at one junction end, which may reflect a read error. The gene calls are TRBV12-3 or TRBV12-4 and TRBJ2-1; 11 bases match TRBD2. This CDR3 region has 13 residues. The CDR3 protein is CASSEILAGGRYF. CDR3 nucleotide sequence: TGTGCCAGCAGTGAGATCCTAGCGGGGGGTCGCTACTTC.